The 8 T cell receptor beta chains given below trace back to one sample, sequenced in a study of human T cells and chemical hapten exposure. TCRdb fed the RACE reads into MiXCR, producing one record per CDR3 protein. In the table there are some 350,000 distinct CDR3 sequences, nearly 6.5% of which are singletons. As for time point: patch test 2, 6 weeks after DPC sensitization. Stated treatment: therapeutic diphenylcyclopropenone sensitization with weekly scalp DPC. The material sequenced was whole blood, taken in connection with sensitization to the hapten diphenylcyclopropenone (DPC). The source of these receptors is a woman between 18 and 29 years old with alopecia areata. Some clones in this sample may be carry-over from other donors' samples.

This clonotype occurred many times. The chain uses TRBV20-1 and TRBJ1-5, with unresolved D. There are 16 residues in the CDR3. The germline CDR1 and CDR2 sequences are DFQATT and SNEGSKA (reference sequence). V lost 0 bases and J lost 0, with 12 bases in between. CDR3 in amino acids: CSARDGRLGSNQPQHF. CDR3 nucleotides: TGCAGTGCTAGAGATGGGAGGCTGGGTAGCAATCAGCCCCAGCATTTT.

The table lists this clonotype with a few counts. The genes are TRBV6-2 or TRBV6-3 and TRBJ2-7; D gene ambiguous. V was pared by 5 bases and J by 9 bases, with 11 bases between. The CDR3 extends over 11 amino acids. Germline lookup yields CDR1 MNHEY and CDR2 SVGEGT. CDR3 in DNA: TGTGCCAGCAGTCCAGGCCGGGTGCAGTACTTC. This translates into CASSPGRVQYF.

In DNA, the CDR3 is TGTGCCAGCAGCTTCGACATATATGAGCAGTTCTTC. Translated, it gives CASSFDIYEQFF. The chain combines TRBV7-2 with TRBJ2-1; D gene uncertain. There are 12 residues in the CDR3. Trimming stripped 3 bases from V and 8 bases from J, with 8 bases between. Germline CDR1 is SGHTA and CDR2 is FQGNSA.

This chain uses TRBV5-3 with TRBJ2-7; D is unclear. TRBV5-3 falls under the ORF class, with uncertain function. V dropped 8 bases and J dropped 4 bases, with 19 bases sitting between them. The CDR3 runs 14 residues. For the CDR3, the DNA is TGTGCCAGCAGCCTCTCAACCACCGAATACGAGCAGTACTTC. Its translation is CASSLSTTEYEQYF.

This clonotype was found many times. V and J are TRBV29-1 and TRBJ2-5; 10 positions agree with TRBD2. The CDR3 loop spans 13 amino acids. Germline V gene data show CDR1 as SQVTM and CDR2 as ANQGSEA. After removal of 6 bases from V and 8 bases from J, the junction contained 9 bases not matched to a gene. Written as DNA, the CDR3 is TGCAGCGTCTATACTAGCGGGGATACTACCCAGTACTTC. Translated: CSVYTSGDTTQYF.

This clonotype was observed many times. This chain links TRBV5-6 with TRBJ1-1; D gene unclear. The germline CDR1 and CDR2 sequences are SGHDT and YYEEEE. The V and J ends lost 1 base and 6 bases respectively, with 13 bases between them. There are 14 residues in the CDR3. CDR3 protein: CASSLRATGAEAFF. The CDR3, as DNA: TGTGCCAGCAGCTTGAGGGCAACTGGGGCTGAAGCTTTCTTT.

This clonotype occurred many times. The CDR3 DNA is TGTGCCAGCAGATCCGGTACGGGCATGGGAGAAAAACTGTTTTTT. The encoded protein is CASRSGTGMGEKLFF. The genes are TRBV12-3 or TRBV12-4 and TRBJ1-4; D ambiguous. The CDR3 has 15 residues. Trimming took 6 bases from V and 8 from J, leaving 19 bases between them.

This clonotype was recorded many times. The genes are TRBV6-5 and TRBJ1-2; TRBD1 agrees at 8 bases. The V gene end was trimmed by 6 bases and the J gene end by 7 bases; junction bases not matched to a gene: 7. CDR1 and CDR2 (germline): MNHEY, SVGAGI. The CDR3 is 13 residues long. The CDR3 loop is CASRAQGAAGYTF. CDR3 bases: TGTGCCAGCAGGGCTCAGGGGGCTGCTGGCTACACCTTC.